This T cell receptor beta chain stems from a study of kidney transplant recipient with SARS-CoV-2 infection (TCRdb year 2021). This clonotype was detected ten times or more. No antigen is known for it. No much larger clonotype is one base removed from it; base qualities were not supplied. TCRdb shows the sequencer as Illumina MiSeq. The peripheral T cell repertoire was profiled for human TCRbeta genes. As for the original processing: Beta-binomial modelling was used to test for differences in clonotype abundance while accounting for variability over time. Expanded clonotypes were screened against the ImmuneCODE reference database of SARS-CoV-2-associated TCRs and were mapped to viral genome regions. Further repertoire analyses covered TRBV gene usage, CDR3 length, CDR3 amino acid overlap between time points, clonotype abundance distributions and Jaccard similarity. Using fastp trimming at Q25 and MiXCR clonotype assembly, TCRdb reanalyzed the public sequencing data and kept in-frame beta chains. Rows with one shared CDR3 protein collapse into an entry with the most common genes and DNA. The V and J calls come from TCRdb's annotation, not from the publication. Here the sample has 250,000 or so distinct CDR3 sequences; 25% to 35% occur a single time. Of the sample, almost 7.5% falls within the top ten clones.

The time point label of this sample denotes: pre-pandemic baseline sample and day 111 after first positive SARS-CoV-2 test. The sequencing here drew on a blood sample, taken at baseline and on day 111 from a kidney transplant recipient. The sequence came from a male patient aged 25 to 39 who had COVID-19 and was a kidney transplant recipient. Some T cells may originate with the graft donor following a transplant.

The nucleotide sequence reads TGTGCCAGCAGTTATCGACAGGGGGTAGGTGGTGAAGCTTTCTTT. Its protein product is CASSYRQGVGGEAFF. The rearranged chain carries TRBV6-5 and TRBJ1-1; TRBD1 matches 9 bases in the middle. From the cysteine through the phenylalanine, the CDR3 covers 15 amino acids. Only the CDR3 part of the read is kept: 45 bases, read in frame from the first base. Reading the germline V gene gives CDR1 MNHEY and CDR2 SVGAGI. Clipping removes 3 bases from V and 7 bases from J, with 9 as the unmatched junction base count.